The source of this T cell receptor beta chain is a study of response to subunit inactivated influenza vaccine. Germline CDR1 SGHRS, CDR2 YFSETQ. Trimming took 6 bases from V and 7 from J; bases not matched to a gene: 7. The CDR3 is 14 residues long. TCRdb recomputed calls from the RT-PCR reads with MiXCR, one row per CDR3 protein. The table records just under 550,000 distinct CDR3 sequences, approximately 22% of them present only once. The same data also went into a second study, on T cells expressing NK-cell markers. From that study: TCR beta libraries carry UMIs added by 5'RACE template switching. Seven of the eight sequenced donors were classified as HCMV-seropositive, and one was classified as seronegative. Anti-gamma-delta TCR antibody use in several experiments restricted sorting to alpha-beta TCR T cells. More than 5 donors showed dominant NKG2C+ clonotypes comprising roughly 1.0-7.5% of their CD8+ T cells. The study found these clonotypes also leading the CD3+CD56-NKG2C+ fraction in a handful of donors.

This receptor was obtained from a man aged 50-59 years who received an inactivated influenza vaccine. The sample in question was CD4+ T cells sorted from PBMCs, obtained about 12 days after vaccination. The V gene is TRBV5-1, the J gene TRBJ2-2; TRBD1 aligns across 9 bases. CDR3 sequence (DNA): TGCGCCAGCACCGAACAGGGGGCGATCGGGGAGCTGTTTTTT. Amino acids: CASTEQGAIGELFF.